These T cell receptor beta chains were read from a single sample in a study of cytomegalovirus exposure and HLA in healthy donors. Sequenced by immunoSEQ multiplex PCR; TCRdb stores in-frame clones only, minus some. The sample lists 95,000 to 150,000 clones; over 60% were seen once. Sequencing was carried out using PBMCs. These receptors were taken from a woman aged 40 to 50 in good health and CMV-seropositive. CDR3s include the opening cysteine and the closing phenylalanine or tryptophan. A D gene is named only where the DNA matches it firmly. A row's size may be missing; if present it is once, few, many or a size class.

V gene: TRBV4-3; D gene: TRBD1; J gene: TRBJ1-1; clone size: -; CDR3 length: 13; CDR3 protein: CASSQRQGTEAFF; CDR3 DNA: TGCGCCAGCAGCCAACGACAGGGCACTGAAGCTTTCTTT
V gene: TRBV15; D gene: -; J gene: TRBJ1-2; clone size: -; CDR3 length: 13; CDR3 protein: CATSSGHLDGYTF; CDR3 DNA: TGTGCCACCAGCAGTGGACACCTCGATGGCTACACCTTC
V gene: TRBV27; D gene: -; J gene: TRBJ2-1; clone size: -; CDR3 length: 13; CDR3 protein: CASSNPRANEQFF; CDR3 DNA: TGTGCCAGCAGTAACCCCAGGGCGAATGAGCAGTTCTTC
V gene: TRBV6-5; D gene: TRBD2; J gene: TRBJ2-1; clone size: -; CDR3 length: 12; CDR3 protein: CASRGGGNEQFF; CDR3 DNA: TGTGCCAGCCGTGGCGGGGGAAATGAGCAGTTCTTC
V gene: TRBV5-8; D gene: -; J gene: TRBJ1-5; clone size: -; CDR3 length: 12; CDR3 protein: CASSLRQSAQHF; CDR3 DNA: TGTGCCAGCAGCTTGCGACAGTCAGCCCAGCATTTT
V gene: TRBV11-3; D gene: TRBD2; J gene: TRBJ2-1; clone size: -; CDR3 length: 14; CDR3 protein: CASSSSGGWNEQFF; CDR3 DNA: TGTGCCAGCAGCTCTAGCGGGGGATGGAATGAGCAGTTCTTC
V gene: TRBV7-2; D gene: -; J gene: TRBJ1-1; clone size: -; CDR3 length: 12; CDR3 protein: CASSLNRERAFF; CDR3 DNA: TGTGCCAGCAGCCTAAACAGGGAGCGGGCTTTCTTT
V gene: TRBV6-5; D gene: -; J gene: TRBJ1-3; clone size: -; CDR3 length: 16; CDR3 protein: CASSLDGTASGNTIYF; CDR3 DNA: TGTGCCAGCAGTTTAGACGGGACTGCCTCTGGAAACACCATATATTTT
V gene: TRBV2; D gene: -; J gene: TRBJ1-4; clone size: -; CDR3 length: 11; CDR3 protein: CASRAVEKLFF; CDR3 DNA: TGTGCCAGCAGGGCAGTTGAAAAACTGTTTTTT
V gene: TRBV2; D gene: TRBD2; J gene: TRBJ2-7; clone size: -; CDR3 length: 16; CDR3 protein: CASSNSVTSGGALKYF; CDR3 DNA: TGTGCCAGCAGTAACAGCGTGACTAGCGGGGGGGCCCTAAAGTACTTC
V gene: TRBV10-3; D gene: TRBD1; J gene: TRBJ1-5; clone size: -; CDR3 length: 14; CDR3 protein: CAIGRDRGNQPQHF; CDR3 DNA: TGTGCCATCGGGCGGGACAGGGGAAATCAGCCCCAGCATTTT
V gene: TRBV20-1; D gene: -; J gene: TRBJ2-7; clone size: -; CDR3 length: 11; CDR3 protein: CLQRRGGEQYF; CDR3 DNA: TGCCTCCAGCGGAGGGGGGGCGAGCAGTACTTC
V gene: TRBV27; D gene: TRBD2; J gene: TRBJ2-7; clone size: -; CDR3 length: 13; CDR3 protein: CASMRGGSYEQYF; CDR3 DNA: TGTGCCAGCATGCGGGGGGGGTCCTACGAGCAGTACTTC
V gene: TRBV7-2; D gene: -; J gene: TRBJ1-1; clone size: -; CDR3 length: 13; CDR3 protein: CASSAPGTPEAFF; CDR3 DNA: TGTGCCAGCAGCGCCCCCGGGACACCTGAAGCTTTCTTT
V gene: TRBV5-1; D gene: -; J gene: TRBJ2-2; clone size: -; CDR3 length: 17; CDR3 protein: CASSLVAVSPDTGELFF; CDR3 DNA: TGCGCCAGCAGCTTGGTTGCGGTGAGTCCCGACACCGGGGAGCTGTTTTTT
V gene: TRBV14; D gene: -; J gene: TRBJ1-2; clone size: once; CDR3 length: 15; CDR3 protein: CASSQDVGTGYGYTF; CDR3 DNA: TGTGCCAGCAGCCAAGACGTGGGTACGGGCTATGGCTACACCTTC
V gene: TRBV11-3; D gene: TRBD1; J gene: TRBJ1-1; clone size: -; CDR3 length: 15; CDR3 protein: CASSSGGTGGIRAFF; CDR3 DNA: TGTGCCAGCAGTTCCGGTGGGACAGGGGGCATTAGGGCTTTCTTT
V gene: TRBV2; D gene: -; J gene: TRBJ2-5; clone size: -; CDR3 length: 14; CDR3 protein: CASSELTALETQYF; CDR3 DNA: TGTGCCAGCAGTGAATTGACAGCCCTAGAGACCCAGTACTTC
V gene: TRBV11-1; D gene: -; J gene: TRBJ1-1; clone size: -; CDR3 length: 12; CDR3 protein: CASSLLYTEAFF; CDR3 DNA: TGTGCCAGCAGCTTACTTTACACTGAAGCTTTCTTT
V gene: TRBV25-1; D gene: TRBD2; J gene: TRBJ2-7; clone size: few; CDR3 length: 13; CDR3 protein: CATNSGGSYEQYF; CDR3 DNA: TGTGCCACCAACTCCGGGGGGTCCTACGAGCAGTACTTC
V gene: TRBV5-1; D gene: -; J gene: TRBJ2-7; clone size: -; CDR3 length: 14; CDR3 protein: CASRGGIWNYEQYF; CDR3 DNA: TGCGCCAGCAGAGGGGGTATTTGGAACTACGAGCAGTACTTC
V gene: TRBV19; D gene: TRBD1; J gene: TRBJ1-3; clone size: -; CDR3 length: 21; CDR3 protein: CATSPQAGRDRFLLSGNTIYF; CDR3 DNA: TGTGCCACCTCCCCCCAGGCGGGACGGGACAGGTTTCTACTCTCTGGAAACACCATATATTTT
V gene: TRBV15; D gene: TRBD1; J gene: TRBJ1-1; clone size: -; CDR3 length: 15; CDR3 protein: CATSRPGTGITKAFF; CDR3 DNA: TGTGCCACCAGCCGGCCCGGGACAGGGATTACGAAAGCTTTCTTT
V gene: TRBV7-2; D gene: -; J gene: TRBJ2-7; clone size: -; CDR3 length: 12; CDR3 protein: CASSLRDYEQYF; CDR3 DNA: TGTGCCAGCAGCCTGAGAGACTACGAGCAGTACTTC
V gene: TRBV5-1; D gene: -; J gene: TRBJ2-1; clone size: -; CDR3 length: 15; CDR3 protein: CASLSDSNNVNEQFF; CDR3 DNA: TGCGCCAGCCTTTCGGACTCGAATAATGTCAATGAGCAGTTCTTC
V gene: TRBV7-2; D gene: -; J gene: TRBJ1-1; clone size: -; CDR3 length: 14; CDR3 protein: CASSLVSGGTEAFF; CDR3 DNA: TGTGCCAGCAGCTTAGTTTCAGGTGGGACTGAAGCTTTCTTT
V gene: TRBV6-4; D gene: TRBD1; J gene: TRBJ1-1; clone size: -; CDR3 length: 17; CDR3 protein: CASSDAWTGRENTEAFF; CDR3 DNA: TGTGCCAGCAGTGACGCGTGGACAGGGAGGGAGAACACTGAAGCTTTCTTT
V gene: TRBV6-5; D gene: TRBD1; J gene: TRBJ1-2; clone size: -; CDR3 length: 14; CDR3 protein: CASSRDRVNYGYTF; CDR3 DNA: TGTGCCAGCAGTCGGGACAGGGTTAACTATGGCTACACCTTC
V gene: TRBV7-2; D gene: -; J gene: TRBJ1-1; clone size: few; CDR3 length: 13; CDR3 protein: CASSLHMNTEAFF; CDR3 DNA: TGTGCCAGCAGCCTCCACATGAACACTGAAGCTTTCTTT
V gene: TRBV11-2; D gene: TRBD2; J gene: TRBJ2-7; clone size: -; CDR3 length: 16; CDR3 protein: CASSLTTSGGVYEQYF; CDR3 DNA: TGTGCCAGCAGCCTTACGACTAGCGGGGGGGTATACGAGCAGTACTTC
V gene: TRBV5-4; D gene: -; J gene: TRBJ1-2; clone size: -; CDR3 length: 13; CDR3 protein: CASKGDRSGGYTF; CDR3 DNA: TGTGCCAGCAAGGGGGACCGATCCGGTGGCTACACCTTC
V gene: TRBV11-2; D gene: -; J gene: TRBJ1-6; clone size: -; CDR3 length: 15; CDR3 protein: CASSWGPGENSPLHF; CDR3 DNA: TGTGCCAGCAGTTGGGGGCCAGGAGAGAATTCACCCCTCCACTTT
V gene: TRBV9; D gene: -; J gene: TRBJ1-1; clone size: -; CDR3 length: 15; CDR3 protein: CASSVVSSGISEAFF; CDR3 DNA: TGTGCCAGCAGCGTAGTCTCCTCCGGGATCTCTGAAGCTTTCTTT
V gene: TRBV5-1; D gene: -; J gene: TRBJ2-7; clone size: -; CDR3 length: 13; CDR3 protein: CASSLIVAYEQYF; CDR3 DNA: TGCGCCAGCAGCTTGATAGTAGCCTACGAGCAGTACTTC
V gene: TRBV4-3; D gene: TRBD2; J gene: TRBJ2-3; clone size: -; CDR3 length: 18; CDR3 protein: CASSQDRTSGGRTDTQYF; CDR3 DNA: TGCGCCAGCAGCCAAGATCGGACTAGCGGGGGCCGCACAGATACGCAGTATTTT